Presented here are 3 T cell receptor beta chains from one specimen sequenced in a study of blood T cells in healthy people across ages. Together with a sample-barcoded 5' primer, a J-beta primer mix was included in a second PCR lasting roughly 6 to 12 cycles. TCRdb re-analysed the 5' RACE reads in MiXCR, keeping a single row per CDR3 protein. The sample has around 1,500,000 distinct CDR3 sequences; 35% to 45% are singletons. The material sequenced was blood. These receptors all come from a woman under 30 in good health.

This clonotype was seen only a few times. In nucleotides, the CDR3 is TGCAGCGCCCAGGGGGGACAGGGGTCCGAGCAGTACTTC. Encoded protein: CSAQGGQGSEQYF. This chain joins TRBV29-1 and TRBJ2-5, with 10 bases matching TRBD1. The J call is doubtful: the DNA matches TRBJ2-7 better. This CDR3 contains 13 residues. Germline V CDR1 and CDR2: SQVTM, ANQGSEA.

There are a few counts of this clonotype. The chain employs TRBV4-1 and TRBJ2-3; 12 nucleotides align to TRBD2. Germline V lookup: CDR1 MGHRA, CDR2 YSYEKL. The CDR3 consists of 18 residues. Trimming cost V 0 bases and J 5 bases; bases outside gene matches: 9. Here the CDR3 DNA reads TGCGCCAGCAGCCAAGATCTAGCGGGGGGGAAGGTGATAGATACGCAGTATTTT. This sequence encodes CASSQDLAGGKVIDTQYF.

This clonotype was found a few times. The chain couples TRBV5-1 to TRBJ2-1; 7 positions agree with TRBD1. Germline V gene lookup returns CDR1 SGHRS and CDR2 YFSETQ. Trimming removed 1 base from V and 4 bases from J; junction bases left unmatched: 5. This CDR3 contains 15 residues. The CDR3 is CASSLTGAAYNEQFF. DNA of the CDR3: TGCGCCAGCAGCTTGACAGGGGCGGCTTACAATGAGCAGTTCTTC.